These 27 T cell receptor beta chains share one sample of origin, sequenced in a study of radiation and T cells in renal cell carcinoma. Indicated time point: blood 4 weeks post-SBRT, at nephrectomy. The treatment is: 15 Gy SBRT to primary tumor, nephrectomy 4 weeks later. Here immunoSEQ multiplex PCR was the method, and the copy in TCRdb shows in-frame clones only, minus some. Counted here are around 180,000 clones, 88% occurring once; the ten biggest clones make up about 11%. The sample here was blood, taken from a patient whose treatment included radiotherapy and nephrectomy. All receptors come from a woman between 50 and 59 years old with renal cell carcinoma.

The rearrangement joins TRBV5-1 to TRBJ2-5; 7 nucleotides align to TRBD1. CDR3 size: 16 residues. The germline CDR1 and CDR2 sequences are SGHRS and YFSETQ. After removal of 2 bases from V and 2 bases from J, the junction contained 9 bases not matched to a gene. The CDR3 coding sequence is TGCGCCAGCAGCTTTCAACCGGGACAGCAACAAGAGACCCAGTACTTC. It is translated as CASSFQPGQQQETQYF. The variable domain in full, completed from reference TRBV5-1 and TRBJ2-5, reads KAGVTQTPRYLIKTRGQQVTLSCSPISGHRSVSWYQQTPGQGLQFLFEYFSETQRNKGNFPGRFSGRQFSNSRSEMNVSTLELGDSALYLCASSFQPGQQQETQYFGPGTRLLVL.

The chain uses TRBV29-1 and TRBJ1-5; the match to TRBD1 covers 8 bases. Per the germline V gene, CDR1 is SQVTM and CDR2 is ANQGSEA. The trim removed 6 bases at V and 6 bases at J, leaving 7 bases unmatched. The CDR3 is made up of 13 amino acids. The CDR3 sequence is CSVARGPGQPQHF. CDR3 sequence (DNA): TGCAGCGTCGCCAGGGGGCCGGGTCAGCCCCAGCATTTT.

The chain has TRBV7-9 and TRBJ1-2; 7 nucleotides match TRBD1. Germline CDR1 reads SEHNR; CDR2 reads FQNEAQ (reference sequence). This CDR3 is built from 13 residues. V shed 4 bases and J 5 bases; nucleotides not matched to a gene: 4. The CDR3, as DNA: TGTGCCAGCAGCTCCCCGGGACAGTATGGCTACACCTTC. Its protein product is CASSSPGQYGYTF.

The chain employs TRBV19 and TRBJ1-3, with D possibly TRBD1 on 6 matching bases. CDR3 length equals 16 residues. CDR1 and CDR2 from the germline V gene are LNHDA and SQIVND (reference sequence). Trimming removed 3 bases from V and 4 bases from J, with 16 bases in between. The CDR3 region is CASSINGNRVGNTIYF. In DNA, the CDR3 is TGTGCCAGTAGTATCAACGGGAACAGGGTCGGAAACACCATATATTTT.

The rearrangement joins TRBV7-6 to TRBJ2-5, with TRBD2 matching 8 bases. The V gene end was trimmed by 1 base and the J gene end by 3 bases; junction bases not matched to a gene: 7. Germline values: CDR1 SGHVS, CDR2 FNYEAQ. The CDR3 contains 16 residues. This CDR3 reads CASSLDGRGDKETQYF. CDR3 bases: TGTGCCAGCAGCTTAGACGGGCGGGGGGACAAAGAGACCCAGTACTTC.

This rearrangement joins TRBV30 to TRBJ2-7; D uncertain. Germline CDR1 is GTSNPN and CDR2 is SVGIG (reference sequence). V was trimmed by 1 base and J by 2 bases, leaving 6 bases between them. The CDR3 extends over 12 amino acids. The CDR3 is CAWSAPTYEQYF. Written as DNA, the CDR3 is TGTGCCTGGAGTGCCCCGACCTACGAGCAGTACTTC.

The chain couples TRBV5-6 to TRBJ2-7; D remains ambiguous. Germline-derived CDR1 and CDR2 are SGHDT and YYEEEE. Trimming left V 2 bases short and J 4 bases short, with 13 bases between. CDR3 length: 14 amino acids. CDR3 protein: CASSFGSRRYEQYF. CDR3 coding DNA: TGTGCCAGCAGCTTCGGCTCAAGAAGGTACGAGCAGTACTTC.

This chain links TRBV2 with TRBJ1-1; D is unresolved. The germline gives CDR1 SNHLY, CDR2 FYNNEI. The CDR3 extends over 18 amino acids. V lost 1 base to trimming and J lost 1 base, with 19 bases between them. The CDR3 protein is CASSEGSFGVLGNTEAFF. As DNA, the CDR3 is TGTGCCAGCAGTGAAGGGAGCTTTGGGGTCCTGGGGAACACTGAAGCTTTCTTT.

The V and J genes are TRBV19 and TRBJ2-7; D may be TRBD1 (6 bases). V was trimmed by 5 bases and J by 6 bases, leaving 11 bases between them. The CDR3 has 12 amino acids. In germline, CDR1 is LNHDA, CDR2 SQIVND (reference sequence). CDR3 sequence: CASSDRHTEQYF. CDR3 coding DNA: TGTGCCAGTAGTGACAGGCACACCGAGCAGTACTTC.

As regards this clone: The sample contains more than one DNA sequence encoding this CDR3. This rearrangement joins TRBV6-1 to TRBJ1-4, with 10 bases that match TRBD1. V gave up 8 bases and J gave up 8 bases; unmatched junction bases: 5. Germline lookup yields CDR1 MNHNS and CDR2 SASEGT. This CDR3 spans 13 amino acids. The CDR3 reads CASRQGAREKLFF. The CDR3 nucleotides are TGTGCCAGCCGACAGGGGGCTCGCGAAAAACTGTTTTTT.

The rearrangement uses TRBV4-3 and TRBJ2-7; D is possibly TRBD1 (5 bases). V gave up 0 bases and J gave up 3 bases, with 12 bases separating them. The CDR3 has 15 amino acids. Germline lookup yields CDR1 LGHNA and CDR2 YSLEER. The DNA of the CDR3 is TGCGCCAGCAGCCAAGATTTCGCAGGGAACTACGAGCAGTACTTC. Protein product: CASSQDFAGNYEQYF.

The V call is TRBV5-1, the J call TRBJ1-6, with D possibly being TRBD1 (6 bases). V gave up 4 bases and J gave up 8 bases, with 13 bases separating them. The CDR3 consists of 14 residues. Germline V gene data show CDR1 as SGHRS and CDR2 as YFSETQ. CDR3 loop: CASSRDTPDSPLHF. The CDR3 DNA reads TGCGCCAGCAGCCGGGACACTCCGGATTCACCCCTCCACTTT.

CDR3 sequence (DNA): TGTGCCAGCAGTGAACTCGGCAGTCTGTTTTTT. This encodes CASSELGSLFF. V usage is TRBV6-6 and J usage is TRBJ1-4; D remains unclear. The CDR3 is 11 residues long. Germline V gene data show CDR1 as MNHNY and CDR2 as SVGAGI (reference sequence). Between the trimmed V and J ends, which lost 5 bases and 14 bases, there was a span of 12 bases.

The rearrangement uses TRBV25-1 and TRBJ1-2, with D possibly matching TRBD1 (6 bases). From germline, CDR1 is MGHDK and CDR2 SYGVNS. The CDR3 covers 14 residues. The V end was cut by 2 bases, the J end by 6 bases, with 13 bases between. CDR3 residues: CASSENRDTHGYTF. Written as DNA, the CDR3 is TGTGCCAGCAGTGAAAACCGGGACACTCATGGCTACACCTTC.

V usage is TRBV6-1 and J usage is TRBJ1-2, with D perhaps TRBD1 (5 bases). V was shortened by 7 bases and J by 5 bases, with 11 bases between the two germline ends. The CDR3 is 12 amino acids. Germline CDR1 reads MNHNS; CDR2 reads SASEGT. CDR3: CASTRDRYGYTF. Here the CDR3 DNA reads TGTGCCAGCACAAGGGACCGGTATGGCTACACCTTC.

CDR3 bases: TGTGCCAGCAGGCCTGTCGACTGGGATACGCAGTATTTT. It translates to CASRPVDWDTQYF. V gene TRBV5-6 combines with J gene TRBJ2-3; D gene unclear. This CDR3 is 13 amino acids long. The V and J ends lost 5 bases and 6 bases respectively, with 13 bases between them. Germline V CDR1 and CDR2: SGHDT, YYEEEE.

This chain links TRBV27 with TRBJ2-7; D is unclear. CDR3 size: 17 residues. With 3 bases removed from V and 3 bases from J, the gap between germline ends came to 21 bases. Germline V CDR1 and CDR2: MNHEY, SMNVEV (reference sequence). The CDR3 coding sequence is TGTGCCAGCAGTTTTTCGTCCCCCTTACAGAGAGGCTACGAGCAGTACTTC. Encoded protein: CASSFSSPLQRGYEQYF.

J is TRBJ2-3 and V is TRBV9, with D hard to call. Germline V CDR1 and CDR2: SGDLS, YYNGEE. The CDR3 length is 15 residues. V shed 0 bases and J shed 3 bases, with 11 bases lying between them. CDR3 nucleotide sequence: TGTGCCAGCAGCGTAGGACTGACCCAGACAGATACGCAGTATTTT. This translates into CASSVGLTQTDTQYF. Full variable domain (remainder filled in from reference TRBV9 and TRBJ2-3): DSGVTQTPKHLITATGQRVTLRCSPRSGDLSVYWYQQSLDQGLQFLIQYYNGEERAKGNILERFSAQQFPDLHSELNLSSLELGDSALYFCASSVGLTQTDTQYFGPGTRLTVL.

The chain has TRBV2 and TRBJ2-7; TRBD1 agrees at 8 bases. CDR1 SNHLY and CDR2 FYNNEI come from the germline V gene. The CDR3 loop spans 13 amino acids. Unmatched junction bases numbered 2, after V lost 6 bases and J lost 1 base. Written as DNA, the CDR3 is TGTGCCAGCAGGAGACAGGGGTCCTACGAGCAGTACTTC. Protein product: CASRRQGSYEQYF.

This rearrangement joins TRBV6-5 to TRBJ1-2; 12 nucleotides agree with TRBD1. V was pared by 6 bases and J by 2 bases, with 4 bases of the junction left unmatched. CDR3 length equals 15 residues. Germline lookup yields CDR1 MNHEY and CDR2 SVGAGI. The CDR3 region is CASSLGTGGNYGYTF. The CDR3 nucleotides read TGTGCCAGCAGCCTCGGGACAGGGGGCAACTATGGCTACACCTTC.

This clone was picked up a small number of times. The chain uses TRBV7-3 and TRBJ1-2; possibly TRBD1 for D (5 bases). V was trimmed by 0 bases and J by 6 bases, leaving 14 bases between them. CDR3 length equals 15 residues. Germline CDR1 is SGHTA and CDR2 is FQGTGA. The CDR3 sequence: CASSLTGRATDGYTF. In DNA, the CDR3 is TGTGCCAGCAGCTTAACGGGCAGGGCCACGGATGGCTACACCTTC.

This chain connects TRBV7-9 to TRBJ1-2; 11 nucleotides match TRBD1. This CDR3 spans 14 amino acids. V trimming: 5 bases; J trimming: 10 bases; junction bases outside the gene matches: 9. The germline V gene has CDR1 SEHNR and CDR2 FQNEAQ (reference sequence). CDR3 nucleotide sequence: TGTGCCAGCAGCACGCGGACAGGGGGCATTGACTACACCTTC. Translating gives CASSTRTGGIDYTF.

On this clone itself: Mismatch with germline at one junction end may stem from a read error. The CDR3 loop is CASREGTSFGTQYF. The CDR3 DNA reads TGTGCCAGCAGGGAAGGGACTAGCTTTGGTACGCAGTATTTT. The chain combines TRBV2 with TRBJ2-3; 9 bases are a match to TRBD2. This CDR3 contains 14 residues. Germline values: CDR1 SNHLY, CDR2 FYNNEI.

In this sample, this clone turned up once. V and J are TRBV5-5 and TRBJ1-6; D perhaps matches TRBD1 (6 bases). The germline V and J ends were trimmed by 2 bases and 9 bases, with 12 bases remaining between them. The CDR3 is 14 residues long. The germline CDR1 and CDR2 sequences are SGHKS and YYEKEE (reference sequence). DNA of the CDR3: TGTGCCAGCAGCTTTTTCGGGGGCTCTTCACCCCTCCACTTT. As protein: CASSFFGGSSPLHF. Full variable domain (missing parts from reference TRBV5-5 and TRBJ1-6): DAGVTQSPTHLIKTRGQQVTLRCSPISGHKSVSWYQQVLGQGPQFIFQYYEKEERGRGNFPDRFSARQFPNYSSELNVNALLLGDSALYLCASSFFGGSSPLHFGNGTRLTVT.

The chain carries TRBV5-4 and TRBJ1-2, with D unclear. Germline V gene data show CDR1 as SGHNT and CDR2 as YYREEE (reference sequence). The CDR3 is made up of 13 amino acids. V was cut by 6 bases and J by 6 bases, with 15 bases left in between. CDR3 region: CASTARAWNGYTF. In DNA form, the CDR3 reads TGTGCCAGCACCGCCCGGGCTTGGAATGGCTACACCTTC.

This clone was seen only once. The chain joins TRBV10-3 to TRBJ2-3, with 7 bases matching TRBD1. The V and J ends lost 8 bases and 6 bases, in that order; junction bases with no gene match: 8. Looked up from germline, CDR1 is ENHRY and CDR2 is SYGVKD. The CDR3 sequence is 13 residues long. CDR3 loop: CAIRDSVADTQYF. The CDR3 nucleotides are TGTGCCATCCGGGACAGTGTTGCGGATACGCAGTATTTT.

The chain links TRBV29-1 to TRBJ1-3; the D is unclear. This CDR3 has 13 amino acids. V gave up 5 bases and J gave up 8 bases, with 16 bases separating them. The germline V gene has CDR1 SQVTM and CDR2 ANQGSEA. The CDR3 DNA reads as TGCAGCGTTAGGGTCGTCAATCGCGACACCATATATTTT. This encodes CSVRVVNRDTIYF.